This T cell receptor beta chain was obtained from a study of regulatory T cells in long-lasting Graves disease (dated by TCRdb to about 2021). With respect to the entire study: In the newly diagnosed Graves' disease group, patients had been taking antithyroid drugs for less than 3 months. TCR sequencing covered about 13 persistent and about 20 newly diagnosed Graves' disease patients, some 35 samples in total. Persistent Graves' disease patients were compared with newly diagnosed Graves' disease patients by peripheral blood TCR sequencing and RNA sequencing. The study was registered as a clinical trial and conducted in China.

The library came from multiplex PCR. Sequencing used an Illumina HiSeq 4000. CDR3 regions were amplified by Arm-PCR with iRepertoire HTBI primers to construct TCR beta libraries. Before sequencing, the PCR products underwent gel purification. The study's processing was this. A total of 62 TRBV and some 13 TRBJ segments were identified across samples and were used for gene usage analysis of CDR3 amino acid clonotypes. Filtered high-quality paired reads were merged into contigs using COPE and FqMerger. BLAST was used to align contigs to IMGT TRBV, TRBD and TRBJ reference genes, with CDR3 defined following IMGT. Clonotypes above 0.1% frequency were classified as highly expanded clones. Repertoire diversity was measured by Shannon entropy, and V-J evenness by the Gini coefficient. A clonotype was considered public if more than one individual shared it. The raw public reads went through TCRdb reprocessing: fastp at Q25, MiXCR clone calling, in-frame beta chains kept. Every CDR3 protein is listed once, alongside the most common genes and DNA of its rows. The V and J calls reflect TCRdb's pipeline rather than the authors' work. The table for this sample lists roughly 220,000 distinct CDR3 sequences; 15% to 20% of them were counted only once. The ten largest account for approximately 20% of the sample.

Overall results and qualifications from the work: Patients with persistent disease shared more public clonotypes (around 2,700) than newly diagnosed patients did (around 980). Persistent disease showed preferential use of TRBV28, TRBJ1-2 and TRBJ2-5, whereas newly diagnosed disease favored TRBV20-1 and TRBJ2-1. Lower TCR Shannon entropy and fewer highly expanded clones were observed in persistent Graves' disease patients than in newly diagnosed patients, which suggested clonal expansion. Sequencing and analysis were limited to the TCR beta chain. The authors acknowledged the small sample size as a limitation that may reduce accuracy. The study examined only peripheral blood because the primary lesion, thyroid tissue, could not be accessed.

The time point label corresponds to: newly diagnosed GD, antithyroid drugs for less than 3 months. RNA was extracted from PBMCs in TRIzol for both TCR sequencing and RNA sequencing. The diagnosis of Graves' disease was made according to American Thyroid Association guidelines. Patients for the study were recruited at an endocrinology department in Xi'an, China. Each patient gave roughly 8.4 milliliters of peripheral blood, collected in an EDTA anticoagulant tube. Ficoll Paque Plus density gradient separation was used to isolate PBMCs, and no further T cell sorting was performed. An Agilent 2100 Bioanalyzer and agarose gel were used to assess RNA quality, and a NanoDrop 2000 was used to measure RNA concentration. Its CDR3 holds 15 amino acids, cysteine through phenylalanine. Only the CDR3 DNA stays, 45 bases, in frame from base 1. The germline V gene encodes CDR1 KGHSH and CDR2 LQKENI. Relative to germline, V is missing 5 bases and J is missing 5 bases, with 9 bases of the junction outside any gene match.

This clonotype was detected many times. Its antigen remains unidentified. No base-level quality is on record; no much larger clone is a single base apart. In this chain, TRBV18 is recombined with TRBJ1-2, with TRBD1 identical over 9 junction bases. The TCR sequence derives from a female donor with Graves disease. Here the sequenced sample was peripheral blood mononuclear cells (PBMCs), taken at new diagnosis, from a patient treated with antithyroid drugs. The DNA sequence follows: TGTGCCAGCTCAACCTCCGGGACAGGGAATTATGGCTACACCTTC. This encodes CASSTSGTGNYGYTF.